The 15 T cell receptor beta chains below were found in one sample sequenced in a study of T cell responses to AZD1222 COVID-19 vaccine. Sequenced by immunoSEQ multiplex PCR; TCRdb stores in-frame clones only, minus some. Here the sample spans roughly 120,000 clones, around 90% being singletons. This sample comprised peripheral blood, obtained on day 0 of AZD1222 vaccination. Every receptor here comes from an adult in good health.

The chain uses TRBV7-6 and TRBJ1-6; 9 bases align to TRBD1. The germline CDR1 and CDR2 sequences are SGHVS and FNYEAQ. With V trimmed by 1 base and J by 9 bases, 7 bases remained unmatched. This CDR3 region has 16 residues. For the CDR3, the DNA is TGTGCCAGCAGCTTAGGGGGACAGGGTACTGGTTCACCCCTCCACTTT. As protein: CASSLGGQGTGSPLHF.

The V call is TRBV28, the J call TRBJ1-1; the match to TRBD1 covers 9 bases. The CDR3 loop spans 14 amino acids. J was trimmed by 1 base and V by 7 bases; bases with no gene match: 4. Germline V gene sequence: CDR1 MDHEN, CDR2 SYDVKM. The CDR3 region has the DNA TGTGCCAGCAATACAGGGGGCAGGAACACTGAAGCTTTCTTT. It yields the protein CASNTGGRNTEAFF. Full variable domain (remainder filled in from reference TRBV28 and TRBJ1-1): DVKVTQSSRYLVKRTGEKVFLECVQDMDHENMFWYRQDPGLGLRLIYFSYDVKMKEKGDIPEGYSVSREKKERFSLILESASTNQTSMYLCASNTGGRNTEAFFGQGTRLTVV.

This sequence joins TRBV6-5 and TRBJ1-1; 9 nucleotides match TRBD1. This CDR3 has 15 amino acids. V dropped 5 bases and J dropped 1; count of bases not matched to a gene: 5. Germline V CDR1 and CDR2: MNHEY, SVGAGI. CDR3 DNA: TGTGCCAGCAGTACAGGGGGCCGGGCGAACACTGAAGCTTTCTTT. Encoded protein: CASSTGGRANTEAFF.

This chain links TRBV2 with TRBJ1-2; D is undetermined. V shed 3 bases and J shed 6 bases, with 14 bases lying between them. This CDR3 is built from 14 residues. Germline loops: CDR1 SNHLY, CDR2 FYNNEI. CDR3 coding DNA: TGTGCCAGCAGTGATCTAACAGTTACCCATGGCTACACCTTC. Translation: CASSDLTVTHGYTF.

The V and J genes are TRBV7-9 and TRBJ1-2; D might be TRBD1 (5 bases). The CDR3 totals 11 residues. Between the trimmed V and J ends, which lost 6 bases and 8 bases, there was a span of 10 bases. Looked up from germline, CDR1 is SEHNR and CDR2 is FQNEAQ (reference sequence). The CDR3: CASSSGRGYTF. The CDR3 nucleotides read TGTGCCAGCAGTTCGGGGCGCGGCTACACCTTC.

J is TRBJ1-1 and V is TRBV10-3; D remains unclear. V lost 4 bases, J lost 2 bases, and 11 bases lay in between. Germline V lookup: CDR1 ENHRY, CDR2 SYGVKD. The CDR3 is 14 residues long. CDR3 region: CAISGAQLNTEAFF. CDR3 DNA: TGTGCCATCAGTGGTGCACAGCTAAACACTGAAGCTTTCTTT.

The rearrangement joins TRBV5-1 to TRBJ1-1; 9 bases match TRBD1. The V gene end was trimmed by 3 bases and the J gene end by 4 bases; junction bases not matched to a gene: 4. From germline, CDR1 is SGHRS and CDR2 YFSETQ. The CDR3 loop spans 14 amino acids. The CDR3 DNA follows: TGCGCCAGCAGCTCGGCGACAGGGGGCACTGAAGCTTTCTTT. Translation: CASSSATGGTEAFF.

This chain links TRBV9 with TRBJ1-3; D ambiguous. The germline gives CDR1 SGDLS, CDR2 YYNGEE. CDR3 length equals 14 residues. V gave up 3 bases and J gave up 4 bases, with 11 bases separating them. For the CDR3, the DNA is TGTGCCAGCAGCGCGGCTCGAGAGGGAAACACCATATATTTT. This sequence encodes CASSAAREGNTIYF.

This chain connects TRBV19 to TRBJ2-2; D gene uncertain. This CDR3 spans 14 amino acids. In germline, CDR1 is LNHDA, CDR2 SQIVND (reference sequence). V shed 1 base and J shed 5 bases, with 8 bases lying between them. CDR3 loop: CASSIAGFTGELFF. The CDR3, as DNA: TGTGCCAGTAGTATAGCGGGTTTTACCGGGGAGCTGTTTTTT.

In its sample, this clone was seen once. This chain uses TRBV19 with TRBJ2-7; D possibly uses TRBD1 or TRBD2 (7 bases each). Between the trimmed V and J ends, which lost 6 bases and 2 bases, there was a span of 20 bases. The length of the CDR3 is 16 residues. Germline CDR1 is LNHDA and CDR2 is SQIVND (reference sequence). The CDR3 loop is CASRTHGGQGAYEQYF. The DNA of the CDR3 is TGTGCCAGTAGAACACACGGGGGGCAGGGGGCCTACGAGCAGTACTTC.

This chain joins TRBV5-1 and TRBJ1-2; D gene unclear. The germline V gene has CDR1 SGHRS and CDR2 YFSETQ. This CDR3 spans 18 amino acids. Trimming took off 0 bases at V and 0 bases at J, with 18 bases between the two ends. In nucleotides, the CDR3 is TGCGCCAGCAGCTTGGAATGGAGGTTGGCAGCAGCTAACTATGGCTACACCTTC. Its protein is CASSLEWRLAAANYGYTF.

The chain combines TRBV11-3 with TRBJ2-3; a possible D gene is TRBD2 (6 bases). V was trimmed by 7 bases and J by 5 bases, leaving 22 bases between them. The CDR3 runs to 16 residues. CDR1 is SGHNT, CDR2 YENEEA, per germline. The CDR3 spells CASTPFPPPAGDTQYF. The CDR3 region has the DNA TGTGCCAGCACCCCGTTCCCCCCGCCAGCGGGAGATACGCAGTATTTT.

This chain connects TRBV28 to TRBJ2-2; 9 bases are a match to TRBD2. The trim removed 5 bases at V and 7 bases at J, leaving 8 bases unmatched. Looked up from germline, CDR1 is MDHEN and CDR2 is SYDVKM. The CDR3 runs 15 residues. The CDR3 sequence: CASSLGGGAIGELFF. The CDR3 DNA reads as TGTGCCAGCAGTCTCGGCGGGGGGGCGATCGGGGAGCTGTTTTTT.

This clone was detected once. CDR3 nucleotide sequence: TGTGCCAGCAGCTACCGGGACAGTGAAAAACTGTTTTTT. Its translation is CASSYRDSEKLFF. The chain recombines TRBV11-2 with TRBJ1-4; 7 bases align to TRBD1. The germline V gene encodes CDR1 SGHAT and CDR2 FQNNGV. The CDR3 runs 13 residues. V shed 4 bases, J shed 7 bases, and the junction held 3 bases outside the gene matches.

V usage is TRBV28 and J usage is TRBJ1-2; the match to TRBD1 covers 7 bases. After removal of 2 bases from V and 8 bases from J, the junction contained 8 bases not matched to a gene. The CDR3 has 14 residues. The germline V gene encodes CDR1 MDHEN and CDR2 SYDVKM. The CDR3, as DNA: TGTGCCAGCAGTTTACCCGAACAGGGGAGGGGCTACACCTTC. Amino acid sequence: CASSLPEQGRGYTF.